This entry lists 29 T cell receptor beta chains sequenced from one sample in a study of identical twins. TCRdb reprocessed the 5' RACE reads via MiXCR and lists one record per CDR3 protein. This table has 450,000 to 500,000 distinct CDR3 sequences, 13% to 15% appearing once. The same data also contributed to another study, on yellow fever vaccine responses in identical twins.

Input material: CD4+ T cells sorted from blood. These receptor sequences come from a young woman in good health.

This clonotype was picked up many times. Written as DNA, the CDR3 is TGTGCCAGCAGCTTAGCTAGCGGGGGGGCCTACGAGCAGTACTTC. Translated: CASSLASGGAYEQYF. The chain joins TRBV7-2 to TRBJ2-7; 11 bases align to TRBD2. Germline trimming cut 0 bases from V and 2 bases from J; bases unmatched to any gene: 0. CDR3 size: 15 residues. The germline CDR1 and CDR2 sequences are SGHTA and FQGNSA.

This clonotype was detected only a few times. This rearrangement joins TRBV20-1 to TRBJ2-3; 10 positions agree with TRBD2. V lost 6 bases, J lost 2 bases, and 5 bases stayed unmatched. Germline values: CDR1 DFQATT, CDR2 SNEGSKA (reference sequence). The CDR3 contains 14 residues. The CDR3 sequence is CSALLAGTTDTQYF. The CDR3 coding sequence is TGCAGTGCACTACTAGCGGGGACCACAGATACGCAGTATTTT.

This clonotype was counted a few times. This chain joins TRBV7-2 and TRBJ2-6; D remains ambiguous. CDR1 is SGHTA and CDR2 is FQGNSA in the germline V gene. There are 15 residues in the CDR3. V lost 4 bases and J 0 bases, leaving 7 bases between the germline ends. CDR3 sequence (DNA): TGTGCCAGCAGCTCCCCAGCCTCTGGGGCCAACGTCCTGACTTTC. It specifies CASSSPASGANVLTF.

This clonotype was observed a handful of times. CDR3 protein: CSHQSVPYEQYF. The DNA for the CDR3 is TGCAGTCACCAGAGTGTTCCCTACGAGCAGTACTTC. The chain couples TRBV20-1 to TRBJ2-7; D not resolved. This CDR3 contains 12 residues. The germline gives CDR1 DFQATT, CDR2 SNEGSKA (reference sequence). The V and J ends lost 8 bases and 2 bases respectively, with 13 bases between them.

The chain employs TRBV3-1 and TRBJ2-7; D may be TRBD2 (5 bases). This CDR3 contains 14 residues. The germline V and J ends were trimmed by 3 bases and 5 bases, with 14 bases remaining between them. The germline V gene encodes CDR1 LGHDT and CDR2 YNNKEL (reference sequence). The CDR3 nucleotides read TGTGCCAGCAGCCAGCGACCGGGGTTCGACGAGCAGTACTTC. Translated: CASSQRPGFDEQYF.

This chain joins TRBV12-3 or TRBV12-4 and TRBJ2-1; 14 positions agree with TRBD2. V trimming: 5 bases; J trimming: 6 bases; junction bases outside the gene matches: 6. The CDR3 runs to 16 residues. CDR3 in amino acids: CASSKGLAGARNEQFF. For the CDR3, the DNA is TGTGCCAGCAGTAAGGGACTAGCGGGGGCCCGCAATGAGCAGTTCTTC.

J is TRBJ2-5 and V is TRBV29-1, with 8 bases matching TRBD2. The V gene end was trimmed by 2 bases and the J gene end by 4 bases; junction bases not matched to a gene: 9. This CDR3 has 15 residues. Per the germline V gene, CDR1 is SQVTM and CDR2 is ANQGSEA. This chain's CDR3 is CSVESLRGAGETQYF. The CDR3 nucleotides are TGCAGCGTTGAAAGTTTGCGGGGGGCTGGAGAGACCCAGTACTTC.

This clonotype was counted many times. The chain recombines TRBV12-3 or TRBV12-4 with TRBJ2-7; possibly TRBD1 or TRBD2 for D (6 bases each). The germline V and J ends were trimmed by 3 bases and 6 bases, with 12 bases remaining between them. The CDR3 has 13 residues. The CDR3 sequence is CASSFRGRIEQYF. In nucleotides, the CDR3 is TGTGCCAGCAGTTTCCGGGGGCGGATCGAGCAGTACTTC.

This clonotype occurred many times. This chain connects TRBV12-3 or TRBV12-4 to TRBJ1-2; D gene unclear. The CDR3 sequence is 17 residues long. The V end lost 3 bases, the J end lost 4 bases, and 21 bases lay between the germline ends. The DNA for the CDR3 is TGTGCCAGCAGTTTTCGAGGTGTCGGGGTCGGTGGCTATGGCTACACCTTC. Translated: CASSFRGVGVGGYGYTF.

This clonotype was seen a handful of times. V usage is TRBV12-3 or TRBV12-4 and J usage is TRBJ1-1, with TRBD1 identical over 8 bases. This CDR3 region has 13 residues. The CDR3 DNA is TGTGCGATCCGGGCAGGGGGCTGGACTGAAGCTTTCTTT. Protein product: CAIRAGGWTEAFF.

In its sample, this clonotype was seen a few times. The chain carries TRBV3-1 and TRBJ2-1; D gene ambiguous. CDR1 and CDR2 from the germline V gene are LGHDT and YNNKEL (reference sequence). The V gene lost 6 bases and the J gene lost 1 base, with 16 bases spanning the gap. The CDR3 covers 16 residues. The CDR3 loop is CASSPLEFGSYNEQFF. The CDR3 DNA sequence: TGTGCCAGCAGTCCCCTAGAGTTTGGGTCCTACAATGAGCAGTTCTTC.

The rearrangement joins TRBV6-2 or TRBV6-3 to TRBJ2-1, with D possibly being TRBD2 (6 bases). The CDR3 is 18 amino acids. Germline-derived CDR1 and CDR2 are MNHEY and SVGEGT. V gave up 5 bases and J gave up 0 bases, with 20 bases separating them. The CDR3 loop reads CASSTLRGRRASYNEQFF. The CDR3 nucleotides are TGTGCCAGCAGTACACTGCGCGGTAGGAGGGCCTCCTACAATGAGCAGTTCTTC.

This clonotype has at least ten counts. The chain carries TRBV20-1 and TRBJ1-1, with 8 bases that match TRBD1. The CDR3 runs 13 residues. Germline V gene sequence: CDR1 DFQATT, CDR2 SNEGSKA (reference sequence). V dropped 3 bases and J dropped 4; count of bases not matched to a gene: 4. CDR3 DNA: TGCAGTGCTAGGGGACAGGTCGGCACTGAAGCTTTCTTT. This translates into CSARGQVGTEAFF.

This clonotype was seen ten or more times. The V call is TRBV29-1, the J call TRBJ2-1; D gene ambiguous. Germline assignment: CDR1 SQVTM and CDR2 ANQGSEA. Trimming pared 7 bases from V and 8 bases from J, leaving 15 bases between. The CDR3 has 12 amino acids. The CDR3 nucleotides read TGCAGCGGTCGATCAGTTATCGATGAGCAGTTCTTC. Its protein is CSGRSVIDEQFF.

This rearrangement joins TRBV29-1 to TRBJ2-2; D tentatively reads TRBD1 or TRBD2 (6 bases each). V lost 7 bases and J 5 bases, leaving 17 bases between the germline ends. Germline-derived CDR1 and CDR2 are SQVTM and ANQGSEA. This CDR3 is 14 amino acids long. The CDR3: CSARGAGETGELFF. The CDR3 DNA is TGCAGCGCCCGCGGGGCAGGGGAGACCGGGGAGCTGTTTTTT.

At least ten counts were recorded for this clonotype. The genes are TRBV2 and TRBJ2-6; 7 positions match TRBD1. J gave up 0 bases and V 4 bases, and 9 bases lay outside the gene matches. The germline gives CDR1 SNHLY, CDR2 FYNNEI. The CDR3 runs 18 residues. The DNA of the CDR3 is TGTGCCAGCAGTGTCGGACAGGTCCTCACCTCTGGGGCCAACGTCCTGACTTTC. Amino acid sequence: CASSVGQVLTSGANVLTF.

The table lists this clonotype with many counts. The CDR3 bases are TGCGCCAGCAGCCAGAGCGGGAGGGGGGACATTCAGTACTTC. It encodes CASSQSGRGDIQYF. The rearrangement uses TRBV4-3 and TRBJ2-4, with TRBD2 matching over 10 bases. The CDR3 runs 14 residues. From germline, CDR1 is LGHNA and CDR2 YSLEER. J gave up 8 bases and V 3 bases, and 4 bases lay outside the gene matches.

The rearrangement uses TRBV29-1 and TRBJ2-3; no reliable D call. The CDR3 runs 13 residues. Germline CDR1 reads SQVTM; CDR2 reads ANQGSEA. V lost 6 bases and J 0 bases, leaving 10 bases between the germline ends. As DNA, the CDR3 is TGCAGCGTAGTTGCAGGAAGCACAGATACGCAGTATTTT. This sequence encodes CSVVAGSTDTQYF.

This sequence joins TRBV5-1 and TRBJ2-3; TRBD2 might be the D (5 bases). The CDR3 extends over 15 amino acids. The V and J ends lost 7 bases and 0 bases respectively, with 15 bases between them. Germline-derived CDR1 and CDR2 are SGHRS and YFSETQ. The CDR3 region is CASSRSGMSTDTQYF. For the CDR3, the DNA is TGCGCCAGCTCCAGATCCGGGATGAGCACAGATACGCAGTATTTT.

The table lists this clonotype with a few counts. Given a much more abundant clone one base away, this may be a read error. The CDR3 nucleotides read TGTGCCAGCAGCTCGGACGTAACCTACGAGCAGTACTTC. Translated, it gives CASSSDVTYEQYF. The V and J genes are TRBV7-9 and TRBJ2-7; D is ambiguous. The CDR3 contains 13 residues. CDR1 SEHNR and CDR2 FQNEAQ come from the germline V gene (reference sequence). Deletions cut 4 bases from V and 2 bases from J, with 9 bases between.

This clonotype was seen more than once but under ten times. V usage is TRBV20-1 and J usage is TRBJ2-3, with 9 bases fitting TRBD2. The length of the CDR3 is 14 residues. With 2 bases clipped from V and 2 bases from J, the junction kept 2 bases outside the gene matches. Germline V gene lookup returns CDR1 DFQATT and CDR2 SNEGSKA (reference sequence). CDR3 coding DNA: TGCAGTGCTAGAAGACTAGCGGCCACAGATACGCAGTATTTT. It codes for CSARRLAATDTQYF.

The V and J genes are TRBV11-2 and TRBJ2-2; 9 bases are a match to TRBD2. The CDR3 runs to 19 residues. CDR1 and CDR2 (germline): SGHAT, FQNNGV. V gave up 5 bases and J gave up 7 bases; unmatched junction bases: 20. The chain's CDR3 is CASSPRGGASGKLGGELFF. The DNA of the CDR3 is TGTGCCAGCAGCCCCCGAGGGGGGGCTAGCGGGAAATTAGGCGGGGAGCTGTTTTTT.

The J gene is TRBJ2-7, the V gene TRBV28; 9 bases match TRBD2. The CDR3 has 15 amino acids. Germline V lookup: CDR1 MDHEN, CDR2 SYDVKM. V lost 2 bases, J lost 11 bases, and 13 bases stayed unmatched. The CDR3 nucleotides read TGTGCCAGCAGTTTAGCGGGCGGCCTAGCGGGGCAGAAGTACTTC. Its protein is CASSLAGGLAGQKYF.

This rearrangement joins TRBV19 to TRBJ2-3; D call uncertain. The V end lost 3 bases, the J end lost 4 bases, and 11 bases lay between the germline ends. The CDR3 is 14 residues long. Germline V gene lookup returns CDR1 LNHDA and CDR2 SQIVND (reference sequence). CDR3 region: CASSITNSADTQYF. As DNA, the CDR3 is TGTGCCAGTAGTATCACTAACAGCGCAGATACGCAGTATTTT.

The rearrangement joins TRBV11-1 to TRBJ2-5, with TRBD1 identical over 7 bases. J lost 2 bases, V lost 5 bases, and 8 bases had no gene match. The CDR3 is made up of 15 amino acids. Germline assignment: CDR1 SGHAT and CDR2 FQDESV (reference sequence). The CDR3 DNA follows: TGTGCCAGCAGCCACCGACAGGGACAGCAAGAGACCCAGTACTTC. Translated, it gives CASSHRQGQQETQYF.

This clonotype was detected many times. The rearrangement joins TRBV20-1 to TRBJ2-5, with D possibly matching TRBD1 (6 bases). V was shortened by 2 bases and J by 1 base, with 11 bases between the two germline ends. The CDR3 spans 14 residues. Per the germline V gene, CDR1 is DFQATT and CDR2 is SNEGSKA (reference sequence). The CDR3 DNA follows: TGCAGTGCTAGACCGGACAGCACCCAAGAGACCCAGTACTTC. This encodes CSARPDSTQETQYF.

This clonotype was found many times. The chain has TRBV3-1 and TRBJ1-2; the match to TRBD1 covers 7 bases. Germline V gene sequence: CDR1 LGHDT, CDR2 YNNKEL (reference sequence). This CDR3 comprises 12 residues. The trim removed 4 bases at V and 8 bases at J, leaving 4 bases unmatched. The CDR3 protein is CASSRGGSGYTF. The CDR3 DNA follows: TGTGCCAGCAGCCGAGGGGGCAGCGGCTACACCTTC. The whole variable domain, filled in from reference TRBV3-1 and TRBJ1-2, reads DTAVSQTPKYLVTQMGNDKSIKCEQNLGHDTMYWYKQDSKKFLKIMFSYNNKELIINETVPNRFSPKSPDKAHLNLHINSLELGDSAVYFCASSRGGSGYTFGSGTRLTVV.

This clonotype has only a few counts. This rearrangement joins TRBV7-9 to TRBJ1-2, with 8 bases that match TRBD1. The ends lost 0 bases at V and 6 bases at J; junction bases unmatched: 6. CDR1 and CDR2 (germline): SEHNR, FQNEAQ (reference sequence). The CDR3 totals 15 residues. CDR3 amino acids: CASSLAKQGAHGYTF. Here the CDR3 DNA reads TGTGCCAGCAGCTTAGCGAAGCAGGGGGCCCATGGCTACACCTTC.

The J gene is TRBJ2-7, the V gene TRBV5-1; D unresolved. The CDR3 consists of 15 residues. V lost 4 bases and J lost 2, with 16 bases in between. Germline V gene sequence: CDR1 SGHRS, CDR2 YFSETQ. The CDR3 region is CASSPQPSGTYEQYF. The CDR3 coding sequence is TGCGCCAGCAGCCCTCAACCTTCTGGGACCTACGAGCAGTACTTC.